This entry is about one TCR beta chain. Its cognate antigen is unknown. This sample stems from a study of cytomegalovirus exposure and HLA in healthy donors. Study-wide results and caveats: In a later analysis, DRB1 alleles had the most associated TCRs; HLA-C alleles the fewest. Relative to the roughly 690-donor mean, N-insertions were reportedly fewer in an Asian-associated ancestry cluster in a later analysis.

V shed 7 bases, J shed 8 bases, and the junction held 12 bases outside the gene matches. The CDR3 is made up of 15 amino acids. Germline lookup yields CDR1 MDHEN and CDR2 SYDVKM. The PCR had 60 Vbeta and 13 Jbeta primers. Clones were sequenced by immunoSEQ multiplex PCR, and TCRdb holds only the in-frame ones, with some missing. Among over 200,000 clones listed, about 83% were seen once. Donors sampled were nominally healthy, though unrecorded immune exposures were likely. Source material: PBMCs. The chain links TRBV28 to TRBJ1-4, with 8 bases lining up with TRBD1. The clonotype was recovered from a human donor in good health. CDR3 in amino acids: CASTLLQGVEEKLFF. The CDR3 nucleotides read TGTGCCAGCACCCTACTACAGGGGGTTGAGGAAAAACTGTTTTTT.